This is a list of T cell receptor beta chains from one sample in a study of human T cells and chemical hapten exposure. TCRdb reanalysed the RACE reads using MiXCR and keeps one entry per CDR3 protein. Of roughly 50,000 distinct CDR3 sequences in the sample, 8% to 10% were seen once. The specimen was whole blood, collected in connection with sensitization to the hapten diphenylcyclopropenone (DPC). Receptors originate from a woman between 40 and 50 years old with alopecia areata. Some clones in this sample may be carry-over from other donors' samples. The CDR3 runs from the conserved cysteine through the conserved F or W. Size tells how often a clone was seen (once, few, many) or the class of an expanded clone, and some rows leave it out.

v_call clone_size cdr3_aa
TRBV7-6 few CASSYGGGTTGELFF
TRBV14 few CASSRGGSGGRTDTQYF
TRBV7-2 many CASSTRGGRNEQFF
TRBV30 NA CAWSQAHTDTQYF
TRBV2 few CASARRQLNYGYTF
TRBV28 many CASSLYREGPYYEQYF
TRBV6-2/TRBV6-3 NA CASSELAEQFF
TRBV5-4 many CASSTAGGGYNYGYTF
TRBV20-1 NA CSASGTAFYEQYF
TRBV7-6 many CASSLAAEQYF
TRBV5-6 NA CASSLSRTKSTDTQYF
TRBV6-1 many CASSAATGVEAFF
TRBV7-9 NA CASSFYNNSPLHF
TRBV5-1 many CASSLDSRPMAEAFF
TRBV7-9 NA CASSPSGGGGTEAFF
TRBV29-1 many CSGLATVFNEQFF
TRBV28 NA CATWDASYNSPLHF
TRBV7-2 many CASSLLLGGETEAFF
TRBV5-5 NA CASSLVRQTTIGNTIYF
TRBV7-9 many CASRPWGNQETQYF
TRBV28 many CASSLSFMGITEAFF
TRBV2 few CASNQDRVQETQYF
TRBV3-1 NA CASSQGLRQPQHF
TRBV6-5 many CASSYTGLAGATDTQYF
TRBV29-1 many CSVVNSSREAFF
TRBV7-8 NA CASSNSGGLGDTQYF
TRBV12-3/TRBV12-4 NA CASRRPGTDTQYF
TRBV19 few CASSIDYAKMNTEAFF
TRBV4-1 NA CASSHDSRGPGNQPQHF
TRBV21-1 few CASRRAPLHF
TRBV4-1 NA CASSQSHQETQYF
TRBV2 few CASTGTGTKLFF
TRBV18 NA CASSPRQGDQPQHF
TRBV4-2 NA CASSPDPQGTYSNQPQHF
TRBV7-9 NA CASSLERSYGYTF
TRBV5-5 medium-sized CASSLDLQGARTGELFF
TRBV29-1 few CSVVAGNTGELFF
TRBV18 few CASSEGLSYNEQFF
TRBV5-5 NA CASTQVGRDLTDTQYF
TRBV11-2 many CASSLDGVNTEAFF